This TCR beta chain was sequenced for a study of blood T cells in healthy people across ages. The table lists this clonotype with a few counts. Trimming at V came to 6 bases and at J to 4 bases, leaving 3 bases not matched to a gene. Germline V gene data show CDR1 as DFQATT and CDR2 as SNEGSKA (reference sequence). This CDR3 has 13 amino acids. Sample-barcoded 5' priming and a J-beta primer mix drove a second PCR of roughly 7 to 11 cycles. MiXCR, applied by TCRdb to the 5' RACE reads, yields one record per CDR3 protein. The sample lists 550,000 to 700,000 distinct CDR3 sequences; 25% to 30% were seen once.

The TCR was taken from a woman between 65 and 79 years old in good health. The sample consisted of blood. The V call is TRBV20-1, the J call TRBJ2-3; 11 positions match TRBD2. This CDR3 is CSALLAGADTQYF. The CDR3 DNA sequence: TGCAGTGCCCTACTAGCGGGGGCAGATACGCAGTATTTT.